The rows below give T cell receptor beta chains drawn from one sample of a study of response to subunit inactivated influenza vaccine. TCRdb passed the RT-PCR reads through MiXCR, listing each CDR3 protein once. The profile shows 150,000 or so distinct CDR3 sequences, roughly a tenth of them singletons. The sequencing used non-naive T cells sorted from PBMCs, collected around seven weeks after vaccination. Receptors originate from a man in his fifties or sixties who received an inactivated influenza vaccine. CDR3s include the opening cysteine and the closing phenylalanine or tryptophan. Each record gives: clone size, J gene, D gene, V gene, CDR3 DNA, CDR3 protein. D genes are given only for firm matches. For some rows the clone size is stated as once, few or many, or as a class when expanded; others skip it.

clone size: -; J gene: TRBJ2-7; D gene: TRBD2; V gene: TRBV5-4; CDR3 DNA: TGTGCCAGCAGCATAGGACTAGCGGGGGCGGCTGAGCAGTACTTC; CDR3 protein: CASSIGLAGAAEQYF
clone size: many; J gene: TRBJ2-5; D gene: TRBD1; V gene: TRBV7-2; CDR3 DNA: TGTGCCAGCAGCTTAAGGGGGACAGATTATTTTCAAGAGACCCAGTACTTC; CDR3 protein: CASSLRGTDYFQETQYF
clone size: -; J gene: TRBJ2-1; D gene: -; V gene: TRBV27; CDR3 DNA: TGTGCCAGCAGTTCCCGGGGGGCCAGCTCCTACAATGAGCAGTTCTTC; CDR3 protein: CASSSRGASSYNEQFF
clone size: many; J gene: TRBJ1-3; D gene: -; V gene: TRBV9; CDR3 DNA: TGTGCCAGCAGCGTAGGAAGTGGGTCTGGAAACACCATATATTTT; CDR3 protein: CASSVGSGSGNTIYF
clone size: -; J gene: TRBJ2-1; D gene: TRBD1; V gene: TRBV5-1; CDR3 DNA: TGCGCCAGCAGCCCCCAAGGGACAGGGTTGTCTGAGCAGTTCTTC; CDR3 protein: CASSPQGTGLSEQFF
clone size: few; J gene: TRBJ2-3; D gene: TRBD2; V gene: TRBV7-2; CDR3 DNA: TGTGCCATTCCGGGGCGAGGCGGGGGGGCCTCAGATACGCAGTATTTT; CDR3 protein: CAIPGRGGGASDTQYF
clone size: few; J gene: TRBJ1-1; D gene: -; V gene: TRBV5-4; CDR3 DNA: TGTGCCAGCAGCCCTTCGGGGGGCCTTAACACTGAAGCTTTCTTT; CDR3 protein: CASSPSGGLNTEAFF
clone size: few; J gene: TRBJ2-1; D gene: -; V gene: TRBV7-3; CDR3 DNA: TGTGCCAGCAGCCCAACGACTGGTGGGAATGAGCAGTTCTTC; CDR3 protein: CASSPTTGGNEQFF
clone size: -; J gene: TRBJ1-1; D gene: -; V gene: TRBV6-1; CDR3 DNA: TGTGCCAGCAGTCCAGAAAGGGGGATGGAGAACACTGAAGCTTTCTTT; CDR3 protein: CASSPERGMENTEAFF
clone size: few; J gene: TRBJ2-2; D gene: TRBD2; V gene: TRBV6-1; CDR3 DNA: TGTGCCAGCAGAGCTAGCGGGAGGGCCCAAACCGGGGAGCTGTTTTTT; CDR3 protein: CASRASGRAQTGELFF
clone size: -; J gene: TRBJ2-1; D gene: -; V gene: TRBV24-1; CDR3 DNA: TGTGCCACCAGTCTGGACAATGAGCAGTTCTTC; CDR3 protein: CATSLDNEQFF
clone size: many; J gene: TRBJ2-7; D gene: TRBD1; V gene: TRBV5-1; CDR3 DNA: TGCGCCAGCAGCTTGGAGTACGGGACAGACGAGCAGTACTTC; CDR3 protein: CASSLEYGTDEQYF
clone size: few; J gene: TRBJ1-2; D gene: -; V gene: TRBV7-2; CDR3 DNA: TGTGCCAGCAGCGACACTAAGGGACTGTCGGGCTACACCTTC; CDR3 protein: CASSDTKGLSGYTF
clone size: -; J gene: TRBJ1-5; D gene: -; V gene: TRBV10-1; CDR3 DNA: TGCGCCAGCAGTGACGGTGTCAATCAGCCCCAGCATTTT; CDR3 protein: CASSDGVNQPQHF
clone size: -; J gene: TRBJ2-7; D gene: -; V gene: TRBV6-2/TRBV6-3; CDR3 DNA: TGTGCCAGCAGCTTTAGCGTCCCCTACGAGCAGTACTTC; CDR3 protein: CASSFSVPYEQYF